This record concerns one T cell receptor beta chain sequence. Antigen specificity is unknown. The germline and genes are mouse ones. Read sequence stops 1 residue before the CDR3 end, and the germline J gene provides the missing end. Sequencing was performed with immunoSEQ multiplex PCR; in TCRdb, only in-frame clones are kept and a portion is missing. This table holds about 20,000 clones, 72% found once. The data originate from a study of tissue T cells after allogeneic stem cell transplantation. Whole-study results and caveats: Only a limited share of tissue TCRs appeared in blood or spleen.

The germline V and J ends were trimmed by 4 bases and 5 bases, with 3 bases remaining between them. The CDR3 totals 11 residues. The germline V gene encodes CDR1 MSHET and CDR2 SYDVDS. The clonotype was recovered from a female BALB/c mouse in good health. The strain's MHC haplotype is H2-d. The chain uses TRBV29 and TRBJ1-5; no clear D gene. The specimen was spleen. CDR3 DNA (partial): TGTGCTAGCAGTTCGGACCAGGCTCCGCTT. It specifies CASSSDQAPL. The whole CDR3 protein is CASSSDQAPLF.